The source of this TCR beta chain is a study of T cell repertoires in cytomegalovirus infection. MiXCR, run by TCRdb on the reads, gives a single entry per CDR3 protein. The sample has around 750,000 distinct CDR3 sequences; about 30% are singletons. CDR1 and CDR2 from the germline V gene are SGHVS and FNYEAQ. There are 14 residues in the CDR3. Germline trimming cut 5 bases from V and 9 bases from J; bases unmatched to any gene: 7. This clonotype has more than one count but fewer than ten. Its antigen is currently unknown. Sequenced here: cultured CD8+ T cells from PBMCs, sampled from culture after CMV antigen stimulation. This clonotype was sampled from a human donor in good health (CMV status not recorded). Some clones in this sample may be carry-over from other donors' samples. The chain links TRBV7-6 to TRBJ1-6; 7 bases are shared with TRBD1. CDR3 sequence (DNA): TGTGCCAGCAGCGCGACAGGGTCAGGTTCACCCCTCCACTTT. The encoded protein is CASSATGSGSPLHF.